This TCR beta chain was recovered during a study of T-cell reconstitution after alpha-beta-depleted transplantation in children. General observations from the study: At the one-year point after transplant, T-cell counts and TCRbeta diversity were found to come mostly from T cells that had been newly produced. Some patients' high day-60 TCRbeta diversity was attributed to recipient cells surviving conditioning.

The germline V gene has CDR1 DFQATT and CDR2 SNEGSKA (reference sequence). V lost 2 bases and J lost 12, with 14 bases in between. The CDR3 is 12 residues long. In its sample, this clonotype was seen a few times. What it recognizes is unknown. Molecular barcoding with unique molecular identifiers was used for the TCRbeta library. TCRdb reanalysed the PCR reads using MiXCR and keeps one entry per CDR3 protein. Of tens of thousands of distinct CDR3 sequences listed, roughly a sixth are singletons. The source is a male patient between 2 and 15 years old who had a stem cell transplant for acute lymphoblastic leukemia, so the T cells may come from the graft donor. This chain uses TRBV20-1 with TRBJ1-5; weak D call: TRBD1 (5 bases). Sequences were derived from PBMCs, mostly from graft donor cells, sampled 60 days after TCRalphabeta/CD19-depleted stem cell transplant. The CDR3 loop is CSARHSPRVQHF. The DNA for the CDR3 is TGCAGTGCTAGACATTCCCCCAGGGTCCAGCATTTT.